The source of this T cell receptor beta chain is a study of cytomegalovirus exposure and HLA in healthy donors. Study-wide findings and caveats: Later on, an analysis tied over 15,000 TCR beta sequences to HLA alleles at 0.05 false discovery rate.

The germline V and J ends were trimmed by 5 bases and 0 bases, with 13 bases remaining between them. The germline gives CDR1 SEHNR, CDR2 FQNEAQ (reference sequence). The CDR3 consists of 16 residues. This PCR relied on a set of 60 Vbeta primers and 13 Jbeta primers. Source study methods: Later analysis identified tens of millions of unique TCR beta chains, approximately 11 million shared. Sequenced by immunoSEQ multiplex PCR; TCRdb stores in-frame clones only, minus some. V and J calls plus clone size are reproduced from that table; the DNA served to infer D and trimming. The table shows 130,000 or so clones, with 75% to 80% occurring only once. As regards this clone: Its target is not known. This sample includes further DNA sequences coding for the same CDR3.

This rearrangement joins TRBV7-9 to TRBJ2-2, with TRBD2 as a possible D gene (5 bases). The TCR comes from a woman in her thirties or forties in good health and CMV-seronegative. Sequencing was performed on PBMCs. The CDR3 DNA sequence: TGTGCCAGCAGCCCAGGAGGACGGGCGAACACCGGGGAGCTGTTTTTT. Its protein product is CASSPGGRANTGELFF.